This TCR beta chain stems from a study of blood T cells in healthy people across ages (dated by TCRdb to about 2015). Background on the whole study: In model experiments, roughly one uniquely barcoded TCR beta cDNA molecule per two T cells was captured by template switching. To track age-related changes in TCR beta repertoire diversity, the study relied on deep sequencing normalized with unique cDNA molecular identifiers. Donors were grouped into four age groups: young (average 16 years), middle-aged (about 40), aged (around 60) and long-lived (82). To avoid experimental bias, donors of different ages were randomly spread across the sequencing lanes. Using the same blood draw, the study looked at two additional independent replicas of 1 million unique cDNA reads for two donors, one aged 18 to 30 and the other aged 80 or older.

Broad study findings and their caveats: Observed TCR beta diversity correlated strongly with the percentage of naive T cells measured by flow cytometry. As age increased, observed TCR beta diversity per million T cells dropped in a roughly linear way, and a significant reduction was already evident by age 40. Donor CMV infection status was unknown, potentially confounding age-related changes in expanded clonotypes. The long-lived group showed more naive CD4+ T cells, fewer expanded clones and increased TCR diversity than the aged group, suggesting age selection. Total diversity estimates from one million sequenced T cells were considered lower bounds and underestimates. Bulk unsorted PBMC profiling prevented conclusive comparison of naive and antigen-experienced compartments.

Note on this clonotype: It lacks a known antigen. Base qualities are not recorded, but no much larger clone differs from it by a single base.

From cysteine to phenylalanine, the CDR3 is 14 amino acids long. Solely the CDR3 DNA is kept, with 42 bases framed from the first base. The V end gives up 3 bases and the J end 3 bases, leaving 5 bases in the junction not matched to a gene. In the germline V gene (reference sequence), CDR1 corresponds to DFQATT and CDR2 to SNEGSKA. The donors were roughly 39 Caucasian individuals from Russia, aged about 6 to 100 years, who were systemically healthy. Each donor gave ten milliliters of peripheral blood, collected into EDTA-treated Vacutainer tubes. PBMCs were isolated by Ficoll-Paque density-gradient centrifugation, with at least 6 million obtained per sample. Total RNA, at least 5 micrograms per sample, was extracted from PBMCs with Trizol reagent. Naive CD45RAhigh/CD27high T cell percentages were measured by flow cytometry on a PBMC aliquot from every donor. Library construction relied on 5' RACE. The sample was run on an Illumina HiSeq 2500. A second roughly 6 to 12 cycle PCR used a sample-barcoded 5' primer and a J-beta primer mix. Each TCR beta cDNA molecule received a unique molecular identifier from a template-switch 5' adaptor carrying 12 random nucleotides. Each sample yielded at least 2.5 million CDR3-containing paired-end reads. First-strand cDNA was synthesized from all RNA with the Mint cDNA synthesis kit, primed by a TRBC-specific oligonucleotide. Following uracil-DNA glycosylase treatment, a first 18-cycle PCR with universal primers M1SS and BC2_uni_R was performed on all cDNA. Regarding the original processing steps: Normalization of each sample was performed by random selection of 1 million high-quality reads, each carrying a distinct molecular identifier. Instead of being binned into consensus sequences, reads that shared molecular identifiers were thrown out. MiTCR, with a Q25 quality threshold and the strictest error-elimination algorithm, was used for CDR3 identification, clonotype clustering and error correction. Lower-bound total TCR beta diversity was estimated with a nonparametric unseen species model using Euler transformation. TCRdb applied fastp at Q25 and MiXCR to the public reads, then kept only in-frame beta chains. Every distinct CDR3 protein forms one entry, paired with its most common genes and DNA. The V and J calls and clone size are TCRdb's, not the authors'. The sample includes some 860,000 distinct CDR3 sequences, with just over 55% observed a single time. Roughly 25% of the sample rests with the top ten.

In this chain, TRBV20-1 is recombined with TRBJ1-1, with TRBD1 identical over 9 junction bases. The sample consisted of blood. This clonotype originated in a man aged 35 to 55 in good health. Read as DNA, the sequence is TGCAGTGCTAGTCTACAGGGGGCTTACACTGAAGCTTTCTTT. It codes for CSASLQGAYTEAFF.